Sequencing of this T cell receptor beta chain was carried out in a study of shared clonotypes between healthy human individuals. In this sample, this clone turned up once. This CDR3 contains 15 residues. Naive CD8 isolation took CD45RO-negative cells positively selected for CCR7 and excluded terminally differentiated effector memory CD45RA+ cells. In the original analysis: Filtering of immunoSEQ junctional sequences could not match full-length read filtering. Method: immunoSEQ multiplex PCR; TCRdb's copy keeps in-frame clones and lacks some. Clone size and the V and J calls come from that table; the DNA yielded D and trimming. The sample has some 2.1 million clones, 93% seen once.

The specimen sequenced was naive CD8+ T cells from PBMCs. V usage is TRBV21-1 and J usage is TRBJ2-7; the tabulated D call, TRBD1, remains unverified against the DNA. TRBV21-1 is a pseudogene locus. The TCR originated in a man between 18 and 35 years old in good health. Some clones in this sample may be carry-over from other donors' samples. The CDR3 DNA is TGTGCCAGCCTCAAAGAAAGGACAGATTCCTACGAGCAGTACTTC. As protein: CASLKERTDSYEQYF.